Listed here are 18 T cell receptor beta chains from one sample, sequenced in a study of Ad26.COV2.S vaccination and SARS-CoV-2 variants. Documented treatment: around 19 received Ad26.COV2.S at low or high dose, single or two shots; 5 received placebo; per-sample allocation not given. Sample collection was performed on day 63 after the first vaccine or placebo injection. Sequencing used immunoSEQ multiplex PCR; TCRdb keeps in-frame clones, though not all of them. The profile shows 440,000 or so clones, approximately 90% of them singletons. The sequences come from peripheral blood, collected in a trial of Ad26.COV2.S vaccine versus placebo. The receptor source for this set is a person between 18 and 65 years old who received the Ad26.COV2.S COVID-19 vaccine or a placebo.

V usage is TRBV19 and J usage is TRBJ2-5; D remains unclear. The germline V gene encodes CDR1 LNHDA and CDR2 SQIVND (reference sequence). The V end was cut by 3 bases, the J end by 6 bases, with 26 bases between. The CDR3 totals 18 residues. CDR3 nucleotides: TGTGCCAGTAGTATCGGCCCACGGAGTGGAAGGCACGCTCAGACCCAGTACTTC. As protein: CASSIGPRSGRHAQTQYF.

V usage is TRBV7-3 and J usage is TRBJ2-6; TRBD1 aligns across 7 bases. The CDR3 contains 20 residues. With V trimmed by 5 bases and J by 0 bases, 16 bases remained unmatched. The germline CDR1 and CDR2 sequences are SGHTA and FQGTGA. The CDR3 coding sequence is TGTGCCAGCAGCCCCGGCCCGACAGGGTGGGGTCTCTCTGGGGCCAACGTCCTGACTTTC. As protein: CASSPGPTGWGLSGANVLTF.

In its sample, this clone was seen once. V is TRBV23-1 and J is TRBJ2-7, with 8 bases lining up with TRBD2. TRBV23-1 is annotated as an ORF whose role is uncertain. V was clipped by 8 bases and J by 4 bases; unmatched bases: 13. The CDR3 sequence is 15 residues long. The CDR3 spells CASAGGATGYYEQYF. The CDR3 nucleotides read TGCGCCAGCGCGGGGGGAGCGACAGGCTATTACGAGCAGTACTTC.

This sequence joins TRBV28 and TRBJ1-5; D uncertain. Germline V CDR1 and CDR2: MDHEN, SYDVKM. Trimming cost V 3 bases and J 11 bases, with 8 bases left between them. CDR3 length: 11 residues. The CDR3 region is CASSLEGAQHF. For the CDR3, the DNA is TGTGCCAGCAGTTTGGAGGGTGCCCAGCATTTT.

The chain links TRBV6-5 to TRBJ1-1; D unclear. Per germline, CDR1 MNHEY and CDR2 SVGAGI. CDR3 length: 13 amino acids. V was shortened by 3 bases and J by 6 bases, with 11 bases between the two germline ends. The DNA of the CDR3 is TGTGCCAGCAGTTATGGACTCGGTCCTGAAGCTTTCTTT. Amino acid sequence: CASSYGLGPEAFF.

The V gene is TRBV6-1, the J gene TRBJ1-3; possibly TRBD1 for D (5 bases). Trimming shortened V by 3 bases and J by 1 base, and 16 bases separated the two germline ends. This CDR3 contains 17 residues. The germline CDR1 and CDR2 sequences are MNHNS and SASEGT. The DNA for the CDR3 is TGTGCCAGCAGTGAGCAAATCCTAGGGACGTCTGGAAACACCATATATTTT. Protein product: CASSEQILGTSGNTIYF.

V and J are TRBV25-1 and TRBJ1-2; 10 bases map to TRBD1. Germline V lookup: CDR1 MGHDK, CDR2 SYGVNS. The ends lost 1 base at V and 5 bases at J; junction bases unmatched: 4. The CDR3 runs 15 residues. As DNA, the CDR3 is TGTGCCAGCAGTGAATCGACAGGGGGCTGGTATGGCTACACCTTC. This gives the protein CASSESTGGWYGYTF.

J is TRBJ2-7 and V is TRBV7-2, with 10 positions matching TRBD2. V trimming: 5 bases; J trimming: 3 bases; junction bases outside the gene matches: 7. Germline V lookup: CDR1 SGHTA, CDR2 FQGNSA. This CDR3 contains 15 residues. DNA of the CDR3: TGTGCCAGCAGCCTAAGCGGGGGGGATTACTACGAGCAGTACTTC. Translation: CASSLSGGDYYEQYF.

The DNA of the CDR3 is TGTGCCAGCAGCGTACTGGAGGGGGACAGGTTCCGAAACACCATATATTTT. Protein product: CASSVLEGDRFRNTIYF. The chain has TRBV5-6 and TRBJ1-3; 8 positions agree with TRBD1. The junction had 14 bases not matched to a gene; V was cut back by 4 bases and J by 5 bases. CDR3 size: 17 residues. Looked up from germline, CDR1 is SGHDT and CDR2 is YYEEEE.

The chain links TRBV7-9 to TRBJ2-1; 9 bases match TRBD2. CDR1 SEHNR and CDR2 FQNEAQ come from the germline V gene (reference sequence). Unmatched junction bases numbered 2, after V lost 2 bases and J lost 3 bases. The CDR3 covers 15 residues. The CDR3 is CASSLKAGGYNEQFF. CDR3 DNA sequence: TGTGCCAGCAGCTTAAAAGCGGGGGGCTACAATGAGCAGTTCTTC.

V is TRBV7-9 and J is TRBJ1-4; 8 nucleotides agree with TRBD1. Unmatched junction bases numbered 11, after V lost 4 bases and J lost 7 bases. This CDR3 comprises 16 residues. Germline V gives CDR1 SEHNR, CDR2 FQNEAQ (reference sequence). CDR3 DNA: TGTGCCAGCAGCTCTAGTCAGGGGGCGCGTTTTGAAAAACTGTTTTTT. It yields the protein CASSSSQGARFEKLFF.

The chain joins TRBV5-1 to TRBJ2-1, with D possibly being TRBD2 (5 bases). Germline values: CDR1 SGHRS, CDR2 YFSETQ. V lost 5 bases, J lost 6 bases, and 15 bases lay in between. The CDR3 spans 14 residues. This CDR3 is CASRNGDGPNEQFF. In nucleotides, the CDR3 is TGCGCCAGCAGGAACGGGGATGGCCCCAATGAGCAGTTCTTC.

V and J are TRBV2 and TRBJ2-2; no firm D call. CDR3 length: 13 amino acids. V was shortened by 6 bases and J by 8 bases, with 13 bases between the two germline ends. Germline assignment: CDR1 SNHLY and CDR2 FYNNEI. CDR3 in DNA: TGTGCCAGCAGCCCCCTTCTAGGGGGGGAGCTGTTTTTT. Encoded protein: CASSPLLGGELFF. The entire variable domain, with the rest obtained from reference TRBV2 and TRBJ2-2, is as follows: EPEVTQTPSHQVTQMGQEVILRCVPISNHLYFYWYRQILGQKVEFLVSFYNNEISEKSEIFDDQFSVERPDGSNFTLKIRSTKLEDSAMYFCASSPLLGGELFFGEGSRLTVL.

This chain joins TRBV5-8 and TRBJ2-1; 9 nucleotides match TRBD1. Germline trimming cut 0 bases from V and 6 bases from J; bases unmatched to any gene: 7. Germline CDR1 is SGHTS and CDR2 is YDEGEE. CDR3 length: 16 amino acids. CDR3 in amino acids: CASSLGQGEAINEQFF. For the CDR3, the DNA is TGTGCCAGCAGCTTGGGACAGGGGGAGGCCATCAATGAGCAGTTCTTC.

The V gene is TRBV6-1, the J gene TRBJ1-6, with a possible D match to TRBD1 (5 bases). The CDR3 runs 16 residues. Trimming pared 4 bases from V and 0 bases from J, leaving 10 bases between. Germline CDR1 and CDR2: MNHNS and SASEGT. CDR3 DNA: TGTGCCAGCAGTGGAGAGGGGAGCTCCTATAATTCACCCCTCCACTTT. This sequence encodes CASSGEGSSYNSPLHF.

The V call is TRBV6-1, the J call TRBJ2-1, with D perhaps TRBD1 or TRBD2 (5 bases each). This CDR3 spans 15 amino acids. Per germline, CDR1 MNHNS and CDR2 SASEGT. V gave up 3 bases and J gave up 7 bases, with 16 bases separating them. The CDR3 sequence is CASSEEGARANEQFF. The CDR3 DNA reads TGTGCCAGCAGTGAGGAAGGGGCGCGGGCGAATGAGCAGTTCTTC.

The V call is TRBV30, the J call TRBJ1-1, with D possibly being TRBD1 (5 bases). The CDR3 is made up of 15 amino acids. Per germline, CDR1 GTSNPN and CDR2 SVGIG (reference sequence). V shed 7 bases and J shed 5 bases, with 23 bases lying between them. Here the CDR3 reads CAYKRGRLPKTEAFF. CDR3 bases: TGTGCCTACAAACGGGGGAGACTCCCAAAGACTGAAGCTTTCTTT. Looking up the rest from reference TRBV30 and TRBJ1-1 gives the full variable domain: SQTIHQWPATLVQPVGSPLSLECTVEGTSNPNLYWYRQAAGRGLQLLFYSVGIGQISSEVPQNLSASRPQDRQFILSSKKLLLSDSGFYLCAYKRGRLPKTEAFFGQGTRLTVV.

The V and J genes are TRBV5-1 and TRBJ2-2; D not resolved. Trimming took off 5 bases at V and 7 bases at J, with 6 bases between the two ends. Germline-derived CDR1 and CDR2 are SGHRS and YFSETQ. There are 11 residues in the CDR3. CDR3 sequence (DNA): TGCGCCAGCAGTTCCCACGGGGAGCTGTTTTTT. The encoded protein is CASSSHGELFF.